Below are 27 T cell receptor beta chains sequenced from a single sample in a study of shared clonotypes between healthy human individuals. Some clones are missing from TCRdb's copy, which holds only in-frame ones; the method was immunoSEQ multiplex PCR. The data contain 110,000 or so clones, about 62% of them singletons. What was sequenced was memory CD8+ T cells sorted from blood. Subset of the sample: CD45RO+ cells pooled with CCR7-negative TemRA cells. Receptor source: a woman under 40 in good health.

This clone was detected only a few times. The chain has TRBV6-1 and TRBJ1-1; weak D call: TRBD1 (6 bases). The V and J ends lost 1 base and 4 bases respectively, with 13 bases between them. The CDR3 has 15 residues. CDR1 is MNHNS, CDR2 SASEGT, per germline. The CDR3 nucleotides read TGTGCCAGCAGTGAAGATTGGGAGGGGGGCACTGAAGCTTTCTTT. Translation gives CASSEDWEGGTEAFF.

The chain couples TRBV29-1 to TRBJ2-1; D might be TRBD1 or TRBD2, each matching 6 bases. There are 14 residues in the CDR3. Trimming left V 4 bases short and J 2 bases short, with 12 bases between. Germline V lookup: CDR1 SQVTM, CDR2 ANQGSEA. CDR3 residues: CSVGGAVTYNEQFF. In nucleotides, the CDR3 is TGCAGCGTTGGGGGGGCGGTAACCTACAATGAGCAGTTCTTC.

The DNA of the CDR3 is TGTGCCATCAGGAGGGAGCCAGATACGCAGTATTTT. Translated, it gives CAIRREPDTQYF. This chain connects TRBV10-3 to TRBJ2-3; TRBD2 is a possible D gene (5 bases). From germline, CDR1 is ENHRY and CDR2 SYGVKD. V was shortened by 6 bases and J by 4 bases, with 8 bases between the two germline ends. The CDR3 length is 12 residues.

V gene TRBV29-1 combines with J gene TRBJ2-5; TRBD1 matches at 9 bases. The CDR3 runs to 14 residues. Germline trimming cut 4 bases from V and 1 base from J; bases unmatched to any gene: 4. CDR1 SQVTM and CDR2 ANQGSEA come from the germline V gene. CDR3 in amino acids: CSVGTGDGQETQYF. CDR3 bases: TGCAGCGTTGGGACAGGGGACGGCCAAGAGACCCAGTACTTC.

This clone appeared a single time. The chain employs TRBV19 and TRBJ2-7; perhaps TRBD1 as D (5 bases). Trimming cost V 5 bases and J 2 bases, with 10 bases left between them. The CDR3 covers 13 residues. Germline-derived CDR1 and CDR2 are LNHDA and SQIVND (reference sequence). The CDR3 loop reads CASSGRVAYEQYF. In nucleotides, the CDR3 is TGTGCCAGTAGTGGCAGGGTGGCCTACGAGCAGTACTTC.

This clone was recorded only once. The J gene is TRBJ1-2, the V gene TRBV27; D unresolved. The germline V gene encodes CDR1 MNHEY and CDR2 SMNVEV (reference sequence). The ends were cut back, 3 bases at V and 6 bases at J, with 17 bases in the middle. The CDR3 extends over 15 amino acids. As DNA, the CDR3 is TGTGCCAGCAGTTTGAGACACCCGCCCCTGCATGGCTACACCTTC. This sequence encodes CASSLRHPPLHGYTF.

This clone has more than one count but fewer than ten. The chain joins TRBV7-1 to TRBJ1-2, with D unresolved. TRBV7-1 is an open reading frame whose function is uncertain. Trimming removed 5 bases at V and 6 bases at J, with 22 bases between. The length of the CDR3 is 16 residues. The DNA for the CDR3 is TGTGCCAGCAGCCCTTCAATTTTCTCCGAGACGCATGGCTACACCTTC. Its translation is CASSPSIFSETHGYTF.

The rearrangement links TRBV4-1 to TRBJ1-1; TRBD1 matches at 8 bases. Germline V gene data show CDR1 as MGHRA and CDR2 as YSYEKL. Unmatched junction bases numbered 5, after V lost 1 base and J lost 1 base. CDR3 length equals 16 residues. CDR3 loop: CASSQAVGQGNTEAFF. As DNA, the CDR3 is TGCGCCAGCAGCCAAGCTGTCGGACAGGGGAACACTGAAGCTTTCTTT.

This sequence joins TRBV28 and TRBJ2-1; TRBD1 is a possible D gene (6 bases). CDR3 length equals 15 residues. Germline CDR1 is MDHEN and CDR2 is SYDVKM. The ends were cut back, 3 bases at V and 4 bases at J, with 13 bases in the middle. The CDR3 is CASSFHYRVYNEQFF. The CDR3 bases are TGTGCCAGCAGTTTTCACTACAGGGTTTACAATGAGCAGTTCTTC.

This clone was seen only a few times. The CDR3 nucleotides read TGTGCCAGCAGTCGGGACTCTATCACAGATACGCAGTATTTT. Protein product: CASSRDSITDTQYF. The chain joins TRBV6-4 to TRBJ2-3, with D perhaps TRBD2 (6 bases). The germline V gene has CDR1 MRHNA and CDR2 SNTAGT. V was clipped by 5 bases and J by 2 bases, with 11 bases between them. This CDR3 region has 14 residues.

The V and J genes are TRBV29-1 and TRBJ2-7; TRBD1 matches 7 bases. V lost 6 bases, J lost 0 bases, and 5 bases stayed unmatched. CDR3 length equals 13 residues. Looked up from germline, CDR1 is SQVTM and CDR2 is ANQGSEA. The CDR3 sequence: CSVHRGDSYEQYF. The CDR3 region has the DNA TGCAGCGTACACAGGGGTGACTCCTACGAGCAGTACTTC.

This chain's CDR3 is CASSARDRVGNEQFF. CDR3 sequence (DNA): TGTGCCAGCAGCGCCCGGGACAGGGTCGGCAATGAGCAGTTCTTC. This chain uses TRBV9 with TRBJ2-1; 9 bases map to TRBD1. J lost 6 bases, V lost 3 bases, and 7 bases had no gene match. There are 15 residues in the CDR3. CDR1 is SGDLS, CDR2 YYNGEE, per germline.

The chain combines TRBV5-4 with TRBJ2-5; unclear D gene. The CDR3 totals 13 residues. V dropped 2 bases and J dropped 1 base, with 6 bases sitting between them. Germline V CDR1 and CDR2: SGHNT, YYREEE (reference sequence). The CDR3: CASSFSTQETQYF. For the CDR3, the DNA is TGTGCCAGCAGCTTCAGTACCCAAGAGACCCAGTACTTC.

The rearrangement uses TRBV6-5 and TRBJ2-7; the D is unclear. The germline V gene encodes CDR1 MNHEY and CDR2 SVGAGI. V was pared by 6 bases and J by 7 bases, with 16 bases between. The CDR3 sequence is 13 residues long. For the CDR3, the DNA is TGTGCCAGCAGCCGTCGACTGAGTGCGGAGCAGTACTTC. Amino acid sequence: CASSRRLSAEQYF.

By share of the sample, this clone is medium-sized (0.01 to 0.1%). The rearrangement joins TRBV7-2 to TRBJ2-5, with 7 bases lining up with TRBD1. V shed 3 bases and J 5 bases; nucleotides not matched to a gene: 9. This CDR3 region has 15 residues. In germline, CDR1 is SGHTA, CDR2 FQGNSA. This CDR3 reads CASSFYQGVVETQYF. In DNA form, the CDR3 reads TGTGCCAGCAGCTTTTATCAGGGGGTAGTGGAGACCCAGTACTTC.

The chain couples TRBV27 to TRBJ2-3, with D perhaps matching TRBD2 (5 bases). Per germline, CDR1 MNHEY and CDR2 SMNVEV (reference sequence). V was shortened by 1 base and J by 6 bases, with 14 bases between the two germline ends. The CDR3 has 15 amino acids. The CDR3 here is CASSLLIGSRDTQYF. The CDR3 DNA reads TGTGCCAGCAGTTTATTAATAGGGAGTCGCGATACGCAGTATTTT.

The chain has TRBV18 and TRBJ1-5, with D perhaps matching TRBD1 (5 bases). The CDR3 covers 14 residues. CDR1 and CDR2 (germline): KGHSH, LQKENI. V shed 3 bases and J shed 0 bases, with 6 bases lying between them. Written as DNA, the CDR3 is TGTGCCAGCTCACCGACAGATAGCAATCAGCCCCAGCATTTT. This sequence encodes CASSPTDSNQPQHF.

At least ten counts were recorded for this clone. Other DNA sequences of this sample code for an identical CDR3. This chain joins TRBV6-4 and TRBJ2-1; 11 bases match TRBD2. Germline CDR1 and CDR2: MRHNA and SNTAGT. The ends lost 0 bases at V and 3 bases at J; junction bases unmatched: 1. This CDR3 is 16 amino acids long. This chain's CDR3 is CASSDSGTSGYNEQFF. CDR3 coding DNA: TGTGCCAGCAGTGACTCCGGGACTAGCGGCTACAATGAGCAGTTCTTC.

V is TRBV19 and J is TRBJ2-2, with 7 bases matching TRBD1. The CDR3 sequence is 16 residues long. J gave up 0 bases and V 8 bases, and 9 bases lay outside the gene matches. The germline V gene has CDR1 LNHDA and CDR2 SQIVND (reference sequence). The CDR3 DNA reads as TGTGCCAGTCAGACGCCGGGACAGACGAACACCGGGGAGCTGTTTTTT. Translated: CASQTPGQTNTGELFF.

The chain uses TRBV13 and TRBJ2-7; 10 positions agree with TRBD2. The V segment lost 5 bases and the J segment 2 bases; nucleotides outside the gene matches: 6. CDR1 PRHDT and CDR2 FYEKMQ come from the germline V gene (reference sequence). The CDR3 runs to 15 residues. CDR3 amino acids: CASSLWTSGPYEQYF. The CDR3 nucleotides read TGTGCCAGCAGCCTCTGGACTAGCGGACCCTACGAGCAGTACTTC.

The chain uses TRBV4-1 and TRBJ2-1; a weak D match, TRBD2 (6 bases). Germline CDR1 MGHRA, CDR2 YSYEKL. There are 17 residues in the CDR3. V was cut by 0 bases and J by 10 bases, with 22 bases left in between. The CDR3 DNA reads as TGCGCCAGCAGCCAAGATCTGTCCGCGGGATACAGAGGGGAGCAGTTCTTC. Protein sequence: CASSQDLSAGYRGEQFF.

Turning to this clone: Other DNA sequences in this specimen translate into the identical CDR3. The chain uses TRBV11-2 and TRBJ2-1, with 11 bases lining up with TRBD2. Per the germline V gene, CDR1 is SGHAT and CDR2 is FQNNGV. The CDR3 contains 16 residues. Trimming took 0 bases from V and 4 from J; bases not matched to a gene: 2. This CDR3 is CASSLDLAGGYNEQFF. In DNA, the CDR3 is TGTGCCAGCAGCTTAGATCTAGCGGGAGGTTACAATGAGCAGTTCTTC.

This clone is a singleton in its sample. A far larger clone is one nucleotide away, so this likely arose from a read error. The chain couples TRBV4-2 to TRBJ2-6; 10 positions agree with TRBD2. CDR1 is LGHNA, CDR2 YNFKEQ, per germline. CDR3 length equals 18 residues. CDR3 amino acids: CAGSVGTSVHSGANVLTF. The DNA of the CDR3 is TGTGCCGGCAGCGTCGGGACTAGCGTCCACTCTGGGGCCAACGTCCTGACTTTC.

The sample holds one count of this clone. The V and J genes are TRBV28 and TRBJ2-7; 7 bases line up with TRBD2. Germline CDR1 reads MDHEN; CDR2 reads SYDVKM. V lost 7 bases and J lost 3; bases outside the gene matches: 6. This CDR3 region has 13 residues. The CDR3 protein is CASIGGGVYEQYF. CDR3 DNA sequence: TGTGCCAGCATCGGTGGGGGGGTCTACGAGCAGTACTTC.

This clone counts as large (0.1 to 1%). This chain uses TRBV28 with TRBJ1-4; 8 bases map to TRBD1. Trimming at V came to 4 bases and at J to 6 bases, leaving 10 bases not matched to a gene. The CDR3 spans 16 residues. Germline V lookup: CDR1 MDHEN, CDR2 SYDVKM. CDR3 region: CASSSPRTGNHEKLFF. CDR3 DNA sequence: TGTGCCAGCAGTTCCCCTAGGACAGGGAATCATGAAAAACTGTTTTTT.

This chain joins TRBV28 and TRBJ1-1, with 7 bases aligning to TRBD1. V dropped 4 bases and J dropped 5; count of bases not matched to a gene: 7. Germline CDR1 and CDR2: MDHEN and SYDVKM. The CDR3 covers 14 residues. Written as DNA, the CDR3 is TGTGCCAGCAGTTATCAGGGGGAGGTGACTGAAGCTTTCTTT. Translating gives CASSYQGEVTEAFF.

The CDR3 DNA sequence: TGTGCCAGCAGCTTCCCAAGCGGCCTAACGAACACTGAAGCTTTCTTT. This gives the protein CASSFPSGLTNTEAFF. The genes are TRBV7-9 and TRBJ1-1; no firm D call. The V gene lost 3 bases and the J gene lost 1 base, with 15 bases spanning the gap. Per germline, CDR1 SEHNR and CDR2 FQNEAQ (reference sequence). The CDR3 is 16 residues long.